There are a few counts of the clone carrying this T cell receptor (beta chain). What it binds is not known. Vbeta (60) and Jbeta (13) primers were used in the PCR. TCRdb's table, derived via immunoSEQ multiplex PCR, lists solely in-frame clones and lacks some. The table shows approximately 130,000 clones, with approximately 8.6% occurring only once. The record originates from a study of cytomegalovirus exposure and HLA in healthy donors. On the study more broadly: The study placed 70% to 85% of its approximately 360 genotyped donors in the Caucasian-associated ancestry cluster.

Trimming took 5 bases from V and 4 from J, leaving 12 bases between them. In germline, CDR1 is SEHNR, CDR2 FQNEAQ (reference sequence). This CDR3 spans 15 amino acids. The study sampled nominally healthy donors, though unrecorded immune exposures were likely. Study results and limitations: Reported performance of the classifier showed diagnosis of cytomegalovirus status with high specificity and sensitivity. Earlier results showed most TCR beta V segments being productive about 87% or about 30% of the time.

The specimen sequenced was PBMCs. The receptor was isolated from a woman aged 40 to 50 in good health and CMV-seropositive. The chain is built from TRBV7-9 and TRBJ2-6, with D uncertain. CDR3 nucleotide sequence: TGTGCCAGCAGCCGCCCAAGTGCGGGGGCCAACGTCCTGACTTTC. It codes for CASSRPSAGANVLTF.